This TCR beta chain originates from a study of blood T cells in healthy people across ages. Broader study findings: Per million T cells, the diversity of TCR beta decreased roughly linearly as age advanced. Relative to aged donors, long-lived donors carried more naive CD4+ cells and displayed higher diversity.

With regard to this clonotype: Its cognate antigen is unknown.

Per germline, CDR1 SGHRS and CDR2 YFSETQ. Trimming pared 5 bases from V and 4 bases from J, leaving 16 bases between. The CDR3 sequence is 16 residues long. The authors ran a second PCR of roughly 7 to 11 cycles using a sample-barcoded 5' primer and a J-beta primer mix. Researchers report that a template-switch adaptor with 12 random nucleotides tagged each cDNA molecule. MiXCR, applied by TCRdb to the 5' RACE reads, yields one record per CDR3 protein. The table has about 800,000 distinct CDR3 sequences, 20% to 25% seen once; the top ten hold around 3.6%. These data also formed part of another study, on T cells of mothers and their children. That source notes: Each child gave about 3 million TCR beta CDR3 reads (each mother, over 10 million).

Sequenced sample: blood. This clonotype was sampled from a boy between 5 and 17 years old in good health. The chain is built from TRBV5-1 and TRBJ1-6; the D gene is possibly TRBD1 (6 bases). The CDR3 bases are TGCGCCAGCAGAGGGACAACAGGGCTATATAATTCACCCCTCCACTTT. This encodes CASRGTTGLYNSPLHF.